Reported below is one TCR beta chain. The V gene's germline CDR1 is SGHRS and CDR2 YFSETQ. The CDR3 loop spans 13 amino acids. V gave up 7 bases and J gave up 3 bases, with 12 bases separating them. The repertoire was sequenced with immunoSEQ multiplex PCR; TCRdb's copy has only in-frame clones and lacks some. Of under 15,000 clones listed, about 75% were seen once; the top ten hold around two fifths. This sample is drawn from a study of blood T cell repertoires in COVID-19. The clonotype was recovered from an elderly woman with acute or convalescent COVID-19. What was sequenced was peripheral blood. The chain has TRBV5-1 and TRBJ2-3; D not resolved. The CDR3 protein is CASSEVPTDTQYF. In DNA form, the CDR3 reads TGCGCCAGCTCCGAGGTCCCAACAGATACGCAGTATTTT.